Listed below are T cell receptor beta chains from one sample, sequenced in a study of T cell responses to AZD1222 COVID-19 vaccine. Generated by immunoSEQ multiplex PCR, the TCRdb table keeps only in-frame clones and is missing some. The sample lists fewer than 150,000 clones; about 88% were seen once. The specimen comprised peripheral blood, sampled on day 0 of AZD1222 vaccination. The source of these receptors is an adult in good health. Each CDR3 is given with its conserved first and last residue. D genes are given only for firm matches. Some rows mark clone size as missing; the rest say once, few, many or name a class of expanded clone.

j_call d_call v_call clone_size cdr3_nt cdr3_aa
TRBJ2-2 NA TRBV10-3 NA TGTGCCATCAGCCTAACAGGGCCGAACACCGGGGAGCTGTTTTTT CAISLTGPNTGELFF
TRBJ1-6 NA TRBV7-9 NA TGTGCCGGGACTCGAGTAGGGGGGTTTTCACCCCTCCACTTT CAGTRVGGFSPLHF
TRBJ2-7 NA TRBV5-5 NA TGTGCCAGCAACCCCTCGGGGGAAAACGAGCAGTACTTC CASNPSGENEQYF
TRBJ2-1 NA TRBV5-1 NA TGCGCCAGCAGCTTGGGTCGAATTGGTTACAATGAGCAGTTCTTC CASSLGRIGYNEQFF
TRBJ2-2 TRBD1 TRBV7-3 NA TGTGCCAGCAGCTTACTGGACAGGGTGGACACCGGGGAGCTGTTTTTT CASSLLDRVDTGELFF
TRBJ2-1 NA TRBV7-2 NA TGTGCCAGCAGCTTGGAGTCAGGGAACTACAATGAGCAGTTCTTC CASSLESGNYNEQFF
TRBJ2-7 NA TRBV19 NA TGTGCCAGTAGTAGGCGACAGTCCTACGAGCAGTACTTC CASSRRQSYEQYF
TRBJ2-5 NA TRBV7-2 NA TGTGCCAGCAGCCTCCGGGGCCCCCGAGAGACCCAGTACTTC CASSLRGPRETQYF
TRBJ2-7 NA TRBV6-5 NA TGTGCCAGCAGGGGCCCCGCAGTAGCCCTATCCGAGCAGTACTTC CASRGPAVALSEQYF
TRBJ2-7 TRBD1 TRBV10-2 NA TGCGCCAGCATGACAGGGGGCGGGGGATACGAGCAGTACTTC CASMTGGGGYEQYF
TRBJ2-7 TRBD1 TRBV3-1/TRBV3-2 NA TGTGCCAGCAGCCGCGCGACAGGGGGCGAGCAGTACTTC CASSRATGGEQYF
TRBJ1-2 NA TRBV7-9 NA TGTGCCAGCAGCTTGGATAACTATGGCTACACCTTC CASSLDNYGYTF
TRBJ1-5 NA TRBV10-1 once TGCGCCAGCAGTGAGTTGAGGGAAGAGGGCAATCAGCCCCAGCATTTT CASSELREEGNQPQHF
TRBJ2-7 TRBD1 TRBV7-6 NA TGTGCCAGCAGCCAGGGACAGGGTAGGGGTACCTACGAGCAGTACTTC CASSQGQGRGTYEQYF
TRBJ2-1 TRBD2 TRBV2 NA TGTGCCAGCAGTGGGACTAGCGATGAGCAGTTCTTC CASSGTSDEQFF
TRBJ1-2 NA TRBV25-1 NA TGTGCCAGCAGTGAAACGGACACATTCTATGGCTACACCTTC CASSETDTFYGYTF
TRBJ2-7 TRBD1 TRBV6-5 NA TGTGCCAGCAGATCCGGGACAGGGTCGTACGAGCAGTACTTC CASRSGTGSYEQYF
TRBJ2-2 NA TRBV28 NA TGTGCCAGCAGTCGGGCCCACACCGGGGAGCTGTTTTTT CASSRAHTGELFF
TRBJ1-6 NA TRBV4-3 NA TGCGCCAGCAGCCAAGTTTTCGCCCTTCCTGGTTCACCCCTCCACTTT CASSQVFALPGSPLHF
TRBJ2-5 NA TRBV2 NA TGTGCCAGCAGGGGGGACCAAGAGACCCAGTACTTC CASRGDQETQYF
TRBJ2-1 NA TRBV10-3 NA TGTGCCATCAGTGACTTTAAGGACTCCCTAGGGAATGAGCAGTTCTTC CAISDFKDSLGNEQFF
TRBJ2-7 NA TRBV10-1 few TGCGCCAGCAGCTACTACGGGGCGAGGATATCCTACGAGCAGTACTTC CASSYYGARISYEQYF
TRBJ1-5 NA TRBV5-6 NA TGTGCCAGCAGCTTCTCCTCTGGCAATCAGCCCCAGCATTTT CASSFSSGNQPQHF
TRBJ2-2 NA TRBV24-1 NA TGTGCCACCAGTCCGTCCGGAGGGACCGGGGAGCTGTTTTTT CATSPSGGTGELFF
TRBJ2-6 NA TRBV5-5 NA TGTGCCAGCAGCCCACAACCCACAGGGGCCAACGTCCTGACTTTC CASSPQPTGANVLTF
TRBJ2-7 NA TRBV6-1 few TGTGCCAGCAGTGAAGGCCCGGAGCCGGGGCAGTACTTC CASSEGPEPGQYF
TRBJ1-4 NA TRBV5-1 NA TGCGCCAGCAGCCCAGACATGGGGTATGAAAAACTGTTTTTT CASSPDMGYEKLFF
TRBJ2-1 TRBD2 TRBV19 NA TGTGCCAGTAGTATCAGCGGGGTAAATTCCTACAATGAGCAGTTCTTC CASSISGVNSYNEQFF
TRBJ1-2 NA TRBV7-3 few TGTGCCAGCAGTAGGACCACAGGGAACTATGGCTACACCTTC CASSRTTGNYGYTF
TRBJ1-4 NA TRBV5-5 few TGTGCCAGCAGCTTGATTAATGAAAAACTGTTTTTT CASSLINEKLFF
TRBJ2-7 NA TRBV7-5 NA TGTGCCAGAAGCTCAGTTCAACCGGGGGAGCAGTACTTC CARSSVQPGEQYF
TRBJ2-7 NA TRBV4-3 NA TGCGCCAGCAGCCAAGATTTATACGGGCGGCCAGGCACCTACGAGCAGTACTTC CASSQDLYGRPGTYEQYF
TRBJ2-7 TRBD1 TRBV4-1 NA TGCGCCAGCAGCCTTCGGACAGGGGCCGAGCAGTACTTC CASSLRTGAEQYF
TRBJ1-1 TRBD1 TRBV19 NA TGTGCCACCGTTGGCGGGACAGGAGTTCCTGAAGCTTTCTTT CATVGGTGVPEAFF
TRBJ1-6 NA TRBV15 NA TGTGCCACCAGCAGAGACGAACTCCTGAATTCACCCCTCCACTTT CATSRDELLNSPLHF
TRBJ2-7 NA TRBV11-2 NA TGTGCCAGCAGCCCCCCCGGTTGGGGGAAGGTCGAGCAGTACTTC CASSPPGWGKVEQYF
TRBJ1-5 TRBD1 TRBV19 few TGTGCCAGTAGTGTGGGACAGGGCAATCAGCCCCAGCATTTT CASSVGQGNQPQHF
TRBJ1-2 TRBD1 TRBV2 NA TGTGCCAGCAGTGATTGGGACAGCTACTATGGCTACACCTTC CASSDWDSYYGYTF
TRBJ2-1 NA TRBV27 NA TGTGCCAGCAGAAAGGGGGGGGTAAACAATGAGCAGTTCTTC CASRKGGVNNEQFF
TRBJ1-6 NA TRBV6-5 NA TGTGCCAGCAGACCCGACAGAGACAGGTCACCCCTCCACTTT CASRPDRDRSPLHF
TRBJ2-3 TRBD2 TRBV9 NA TGTGCCAGCAGCGCAGGGACTAGCCTCAGCACAGATACGCAGTATTTT CASSAGTSLSTDTQYF
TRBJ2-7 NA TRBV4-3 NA TGCGCCAGCAGCCGTGCCAGGTCGGTGGACGAGCAGTACTTC CASSRARSVDEQYF
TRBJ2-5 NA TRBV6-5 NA TGTGCCAGCAGTTACAGGGGTCGAGAGACCCAGTACTTC CASSYRGRETQYF
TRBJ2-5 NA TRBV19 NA TGTGCCAGTAGTGTTCACGGCAGTCAAGAGACCCAGTACTTC CASSVHGSQETQYF
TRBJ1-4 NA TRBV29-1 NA TGCAGCGTTGGATCCGGACGATCGCCTGGAAAACTGTTTTTT CSVGSGRSPGKLFF